This TCR beta chain was found in a study of CD8 T cells in Susac syndrome. TCR beta sequences were obtained from blood CD8+ and CD4+ T cells. Negative isolation was used for CD8+ and CD4+ T cells, and FACS enrichment was applied to TEMRA cells. The V end was cut by 5 bases, the J end by 0 bases, with 14 bases between. CDR1 and CDR2 from the germline V gene are DFQATT and SNEGSKA (reference sequence). The CDR3 sequence is 14 residues long. After extraction with the RNeasy kit, roughly 0.5 to 1 ug of the RNA was reverse transcribed using random hexamers. By means of immunoSEQ multiplex PCR, TCR beta CDR3 spanning 54 Vbeta and 13 Jbeta underwent amplification. TCRdb fed the immunoSEQ multiplex PCR reads into MiXCR, producing one record per CDR3 protein. Found here are about 140,000 distinct CDR3 sequences, approximately 95% of them singletons; the top ten hold about 0.26%.

Sequencing input: CD8+ T cells from PBMCs. The clonotype comes from a human donor in good health. This chain joins TRBV20-1 and TRBJ2-7; D not resolved. CDR3 loop: CSAFPTVISYEQYF. The CDR3 nucleotides read TGCAGTGCTTTCCCGACGGTTATCTCCTACGAGCAGTACTTC.